This note documents a single T cell receptor beta chain sequence. Germline V lookup: CDR1 WNHNN, CDR2 SYGVQD (reference sequence). The V and J ends lost 4 bases and 6 bases respectively, with 13 bases between them. The CDR3 covers 13 residues. This record comes from a study of blood T cell repertoires in COVID-19. Study background: T cells, B-cell-depleted T cells, or PBMCs supplied cDNA or gDNA.

TCRdb's table, derived via immunoSEQ multiplex PCR, lists solely in-frame clones and lacks some. The sample includes approximately 200,000 clones, more than 85% seen only once; the top ten take about 1.1%. The V gene is TRBV10-1, the J gene TRBJ2-7; maybe TRBD1 (5 bases). The TCR comes from a man aged 25 to 45 with acute or convalescent COVID-19. The sequenced sample was peripheral blood. CDR3 in DNA: TGCGCCAGCAGTGGCGGCAGGGCTCTCGAGCAGTACTTC. As protein: CASSGGRALEQYF.